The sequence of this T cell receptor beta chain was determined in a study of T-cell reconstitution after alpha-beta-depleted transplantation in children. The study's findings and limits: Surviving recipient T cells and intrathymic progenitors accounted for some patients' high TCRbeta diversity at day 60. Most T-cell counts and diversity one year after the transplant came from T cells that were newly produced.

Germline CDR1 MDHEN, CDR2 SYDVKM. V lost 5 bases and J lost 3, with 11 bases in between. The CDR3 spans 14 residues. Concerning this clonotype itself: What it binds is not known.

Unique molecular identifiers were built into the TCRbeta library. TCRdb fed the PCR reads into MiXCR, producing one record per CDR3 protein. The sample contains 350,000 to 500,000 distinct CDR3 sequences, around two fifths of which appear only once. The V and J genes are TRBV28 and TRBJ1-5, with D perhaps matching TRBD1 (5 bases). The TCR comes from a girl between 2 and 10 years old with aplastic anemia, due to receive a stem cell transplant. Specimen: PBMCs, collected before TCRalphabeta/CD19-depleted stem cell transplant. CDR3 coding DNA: TGTGCCAGCAGTACTACAGGTTTCAATCAGCCCCAGCATTTT. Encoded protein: CASSTTGFNQPQHF.